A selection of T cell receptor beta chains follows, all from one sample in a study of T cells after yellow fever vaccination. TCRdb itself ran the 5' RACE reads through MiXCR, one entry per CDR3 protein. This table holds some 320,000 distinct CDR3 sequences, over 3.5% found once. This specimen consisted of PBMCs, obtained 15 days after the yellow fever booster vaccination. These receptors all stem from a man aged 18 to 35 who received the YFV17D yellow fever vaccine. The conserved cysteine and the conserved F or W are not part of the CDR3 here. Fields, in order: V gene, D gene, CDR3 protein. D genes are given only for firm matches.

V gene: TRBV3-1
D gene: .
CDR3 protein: ASSQEQGGRSEGRSVSYNEQF

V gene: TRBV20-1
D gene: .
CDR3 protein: SARWGAYEQY

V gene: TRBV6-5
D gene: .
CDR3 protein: ASSEGGVYGYT

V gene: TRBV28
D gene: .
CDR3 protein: ASSQRVYSNQPQH

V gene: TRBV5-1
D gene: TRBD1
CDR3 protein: ASSSGRDSSTGELF

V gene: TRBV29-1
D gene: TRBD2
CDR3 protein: SVVLAGEDEQF

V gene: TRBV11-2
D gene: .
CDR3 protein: ASSFATQETQY

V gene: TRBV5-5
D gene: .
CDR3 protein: ASSQDILSNQPQH

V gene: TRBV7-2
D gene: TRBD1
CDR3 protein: ASSSRGGPGQGLHGYT

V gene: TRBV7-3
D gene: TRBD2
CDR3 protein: ASSPNGLAGANEQF

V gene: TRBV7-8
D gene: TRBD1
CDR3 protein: ASSLRQGAHNEQF

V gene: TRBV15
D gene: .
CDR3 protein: ATSRVANQETQY

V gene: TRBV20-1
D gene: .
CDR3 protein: SSLRDTNNNEQF

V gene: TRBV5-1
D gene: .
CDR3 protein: ASSLAPGPYEQY

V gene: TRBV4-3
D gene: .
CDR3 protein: ASSQVGAGEYEQY

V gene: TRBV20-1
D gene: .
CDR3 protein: SASGPILTPYEQY

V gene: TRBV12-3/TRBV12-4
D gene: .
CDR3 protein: ASSLWGSDKQY

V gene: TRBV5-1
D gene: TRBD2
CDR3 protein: ASSFATSGGAHEQF

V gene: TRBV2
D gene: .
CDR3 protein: ASSGDGGIQY

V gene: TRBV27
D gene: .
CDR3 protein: ASSFYGYEQY

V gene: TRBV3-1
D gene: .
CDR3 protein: ASSQPSQYGYT

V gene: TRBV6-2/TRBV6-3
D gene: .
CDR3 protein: ASSWASHEQY

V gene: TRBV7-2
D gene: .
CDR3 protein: ASSWTQGGNTEAF

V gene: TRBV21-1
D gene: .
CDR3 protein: ARGRQWARANYGYT

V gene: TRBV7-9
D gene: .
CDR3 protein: ASSPAVAGMGETQY

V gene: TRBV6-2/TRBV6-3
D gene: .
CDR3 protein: ASSRPDTQY

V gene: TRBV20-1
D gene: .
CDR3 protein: SARDAGAPYNEQF

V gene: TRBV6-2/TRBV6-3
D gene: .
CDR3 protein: ASSYPGMAF

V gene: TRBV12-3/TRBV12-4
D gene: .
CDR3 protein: ASNRGGETQY

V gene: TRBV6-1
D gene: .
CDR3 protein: ASSGRQDLTDTQY

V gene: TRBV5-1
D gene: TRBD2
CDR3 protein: ASSPGGTSRGQF

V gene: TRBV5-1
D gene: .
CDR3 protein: ASSLVGERDSPLH

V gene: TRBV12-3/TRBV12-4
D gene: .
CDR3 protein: ASSSPGPAGNIQY

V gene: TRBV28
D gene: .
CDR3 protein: ASSLPGRELF

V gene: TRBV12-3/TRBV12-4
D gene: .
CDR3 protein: ASSHPSRETQY

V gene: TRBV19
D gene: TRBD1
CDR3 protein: ASTRTGAGGQPQH

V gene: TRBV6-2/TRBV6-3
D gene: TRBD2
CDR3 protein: ASKGLAGKNIQY

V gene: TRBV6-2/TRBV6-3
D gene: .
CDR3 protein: ASSNRGANSPLH

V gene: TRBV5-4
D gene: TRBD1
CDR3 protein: ASSFGTGSYTDTQY

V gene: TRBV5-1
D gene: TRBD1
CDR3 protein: ASSEQGIGELF

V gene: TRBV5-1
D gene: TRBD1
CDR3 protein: ASSYDRVIGETQY

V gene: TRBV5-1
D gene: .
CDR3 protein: ASSLGGTRSPLH

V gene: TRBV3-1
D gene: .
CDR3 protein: ASGGPGNEKLF

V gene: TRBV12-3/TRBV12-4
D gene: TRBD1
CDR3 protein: ASTRDRSTDTQY

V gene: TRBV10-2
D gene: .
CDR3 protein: ASSQVGGLVDTQY